The 25 T cell receptor beta chains presented below share a single source sample, sequenced in a study of cytomegalovirus exposure and HLA in healthy donors. Vbeta (60) and Jbeta (13) primers were used in the PCR. The table came from immunoSEQ multiplex PCR; TCRdb's copy has only in-frame clones and leaves some out. The table has fewer than 55,000 clones, about 70% seen once. The sequenced sample was PBMCs. The source is a woman in her forties or fifties in good health and CMV-seropositive.

V gene TRBV19 combines with J gene TRBJ1-5; D not certain. The V end was cut by 1 base, the J end by 7 bases, with 14 bases between. CDR3 length: 15 residues. Germline V gives CDR1 LNHDA, CDR2 SQIVND (reference sequence). The CDR3 DNA reads TGTGCCAGTAGTATAGTATCCCTAAGGAGGCAGCCCCAGCATTTT. This codes for CASSIVSLRRQPQHF. The variable domain in full, completed from reference TRBV19 and TRBJ1-5, reads DGGITQSPKYLFRKEGQNVTLSCEQNLNHDAMYWYRQDPGQGLRLIYYSQIVNDFQKGDIAEGYSVSREKKESFPLTVTSAQKNPTAFYLCASSIVSLRRQPQHFGDGTRLSIL.

This clone was recorded only once. The J gene is TRBJ1-1, the V gene TRBV7-9; D unclear. The CDR3 has 12 residues. Deletions cut 4 bases from V and 1 base from J, with 4 bases between. The V gene's germline CDR1 is SEHNR and CDR2 FQNEAQ (reference sequence). CDR3 bases: TGTGCCAGCAGCTCCCAGAACACTGAAGCTTTCTTT. It codes for CASSSQNTEAFF.

The V call is TRBV19, the J call TRBJ2-5; D perhaps matches TRBD1 (5 bases). CDR1 is LNHDA, CDR2 SQIVND, per germline (reference sequence). Trimming took off 5 bases at V and 2 bases at J, with 9 bases between the two ends. CDR3 length equals 13 residues. The CDR3 region is CASSPRQQETQYF. The CDR3 DNA reads as TGTGCCAGTAGTCCTCGACAGCAAGAGACCCAGTACTTC.

This chain joins TRBV4-3 and TRBJ2-5, with no clear D. V lost 0 bases to trimming and J lost 4 bases, with 12 bases between them. CDR3 length equals 15 residues. Germline assignment: CDR1 LGHNA and CDR2 YSLEER. The CDR3: CASSQDLAARETQYF. CDR3 nucleotide sequence: TGCGCCAGCAGCCAAGATTTGGCAGCGAGAGAGACCCAGTACTTC.

The chain uses TRBV25-1 and TRBJ2-1; the D gene is possibly TRBD2 (7 bases). Germline CDR1 reads MGHDK; CDR2 reads SYGVNS. CDR3 size: 17 residues. V lost 2 bases and J 0 bases, leaving 14 bases between the germline ends. The CDR3 here is CASSEMGRGFSYNEQFF. The CDR3 DNA sequence: TGTGCCAGCAGTGAAATGGGGAGGGGGTTCTCCTACAATGAGCAGTTCTTC.

This rearrangement joins TRBV6-5 to TRBJ1-1; 8 bases are a match to TRBD1. The V segment lost 4 bases and the J segment 1 base; nucleotides outside the gene matches: 5. Germline V gene data show CDR1 as MNHEY and CDR2 as SVGAGI. The CDR3 is 15 amino acids. The CDR3 loop reads CASSSQGAANTEAFF. CDR3 DNA sequence: TGTGCCAGCAGTTCCCAGGGGGCAGCGAACACTGAAGCTTTCTTT.

The chain recombines TRBV28 with TRBJ2-4; 11 positions match TRBD2. Germline CDR1 MDHEN, CDR2 SYDVKM. The junction had 9 bases not matched to a gene; V was cut back by 5 bases and J by 0 bases. There are 18 residues in the CDR3. The CDR3 DNA reads as TGTGCCAGCAGTCCAATAGCGGGAGGGTACCCAGCCAAAAACATTCAGTACTTC. Protein sequence: CASSPIAGGYPAKNIQYF.

This clone was seen more than once but under ten times. This rearrangement joins TRBV2 to TRBJ2-3; TRBD2 aligns across 10 bases. V trimming: 6 bases; J trimming: 9 bases; junction bases outside the gene matches: 6. The CDR3 has 13 amino acids. The germline V gene encodes CDR1 SNHLY and CDR2 FYNNEI. The CDR3 loop reads CASSDLTSGTQYF. For the CDR3, the DNA is TGTGCCAGCAGCGACTTGACTAGCGGGACGCAGTATTTT.

This chain connects TRBV5-8 to TRBJ2-7, with 7 bases matching TRBD1. The V gene end was trimmed by 5 bases and the J gene end by 0 bases; junction bases not matched to a gene: 8. This CDR3 comprises 15 residues. CDR1 is SGHTS and CDR2 is YDEGEE in the germline V gene. The CDR3 DNA is TGTGCCAGCAGTCGAGGGGGCGGTTACTCCTACGAGCAGTACTTC. Protein product: CASSRGGGYSYEQYF.

The rearrangement joins TRBV4-2 to TRBJ2-1, with D possibly being TRBD2 (6 bases). Trimming cost V 0 bases and J 6 bases, with 15 bases left between them. The CDR3 extends over 16 amino acids. Germline V gene sequence: CDR1 LGHNA, CDR2 YNFKEQ. Here the CDR3 reads CASSQDPGVRFNEQFF. For the CDR3, the DNA is TGTGCCAGCAGCCAAGACCCGGGAGTAAGATTCAATGAGCAGTTCTTC.

The V call is TRBV9, the J call TRBJ2-5; TRBD2 matches 7 bases. The CDR3 has 15 residues. Per germline, CDR1 SGDLS and CDR2 YYNGEE. Trimming at V came to 4 bases and at J to 5 bases, leaving 11 bases not matched to a gene. The CDR3 loop reads CASSPLGGGRETQYF. Written as DNA, the CDR3 is TGTGCCAGCAGCCCCCTTGGGGGAGGGAGGGAGACCCAGTACTTC.

V and J are TRBV28 and TRBJ1-1; 8 bases align to TRBD1. This CDR3 contains 16 residues. Trimming at V came to 6 bases and at J to 1 base, leaving 10 bases not matched to a gene. Germline CDR1 and CDR2: MDHEN and SYDVKM. The CDR3 region is CASRGQGAEWNTEAFF. The CDR3 nucleotides read TGTGCCAGCAGAGGACAGGGCGCGGAATGGAACACTGAAGCTTTCTTT.

The chain joins TRBV28 to TRBJ1-5; D gene unclear. The germline gives CDR1 MDHEN, CDR2 SYDVKM. The CDR3 sequence is 14 residues long. V lost 2 bases and J lost 5, with 10 bases in between. The CDR3 DNA follows: TGTGCCAGCAGTTTACAGGCAGAAGATCAGCCCCAGCATTTT. It encodes CASSLQAEDQPQHF.

The chain links TRBV9 to TRBJ1-4; 9 positions agree with TRBD1. The CDR3 runs to 15 residues. V lost 0 bases, J lost 7 bases, and 4 bases stayed unmatched. From germline, CDR1 is SGDLS and CDR2 YYNGEE. CDR3 bases: TGTGCCAGCAGCGTAGCTCCGGGACAGGGTGAAAAACTGTTTTTT. Amino acids: CASSVAPGQGEKLFF.

This clone occurred a few times. The gene calls are TRBV4-3 and TRBJ2-1; weak D call: TRBD2 (6 bases). This CDR3 is built from 15 residues. V was pared by 5 bases and J by 5 bases, with 16 bases between. Germline-derived CDR1 and CDR2 are LGHNA and YSLEER. CDR3 protein: CASSSPGTVDNEQFF. The DNA of the CDR3 is TGCGCCAGCAGCTCCCCCGGGACTGTGGACAATGAGCAGTTCTTC.

This clone appeared a few times. The V gene is TRBV9, the J gene TRBJ2-3, with 7 positions matching TRBD2. V dropped 4 bases and J dropped 2; count of bases not matched to a gene: 7. Germline CDR1 reads SGDLS; CDR2 reads YYNGEE. The CDR3 extends over 15 amino acids. The CDR3 coding sequence is TGTGCCAGCAGCCCTGCTAGCGGCCTCACAGATACGCAGTATTTT. It yields the protein CASSPASGLTDTQYF.

The genes are TRBV6-5 and TRBJ2-2, with D possibly being TRBD2 (6 bases). The germline V gene has CDR1 MNHEY and CDR2 SVGAGI. CDR3 size: 15 residues. V was shortened by 0 bases and J by 5 bases, with 10 bases between the two germline ends. The CDR3 is CASSYSGAGTGELFF. DNA for the CDR3: TGTGCCAGCAGTTACTCCGGGGCGGGAACCGGGGAGCTGTTTTTT.

The gene calls are TRBV28 and TRBJ1-2, with 9 bases that match TRBD1. V shed 1 base and J 7 bases; nucleotides not matched to a gene: 10. CDR3 length equals 16 residues. Germline CDR1 reads MDHEN; CDR2 reads SYDVKM. CDR3 nucleotides: TGTGCCAGCAGTTTATTAGGGGGACAGGGACGGAGTGGCTACACCTTC. Protein: CASSLLGGQGRSGYTF.

The chain carries TRBV28 and TRBJ2-5; D is perhaps TRBD2 (6 bases). The DNA end is more similar to TRBJ2-7, so the J call may be wrong. The CDR3 is 15 amino acids. Germline-derived CDR1 and CDR2 are MDHEN and SYDVKM. CDR3 coding DNA: TGTGCCAGCAGTGGGGCCGGTGGCGGGACCTACGAGCAGTACTTC. This sequence encodes CASSGAGGGTYEQYF.

The DNA of the CDR3 is TGCGCCAGCGGGACAGGGGAGGTTGCAGATACGCAGTATTTT. Protein: CASGTGEVADTQYF. The J gene is TRBJ2-3, the V gene TRBV5-1, with 10 bases identical to TRBD1. After removal of 7 bases from V and 4 bases from J, the junction contained 6 bases not matched to a gene. CDR3 length: 14 residues. CDR1 is SGHRS and CDR2 is YFSETQ in the germline V gene.

The rearrangement uses TRBV6-5 and TRBJ2-3, with TRBD1 as a possible D gene (6 bases). Germline lookup yields CDR1 MNHEY and CDR2 SVGAGI. CDR3 length: 14 amino acids. V shed 5 bases and J shed 2 bases, with 11 bases lying between them. The CDR3 region has the DNA TGTGCCAGCAGTGACAGGTGGACCACAGATACGCAGTATTTT. It is translated as CASSDRWTTDTQYF.

The V and J genes are TRBV5-1 and TRBJ2-3; D perhaps matches TRBD2 (5 bases). Germline lookup yields CDR1 SGHRS and CDR2 YFSETQ. Trimming pared 5 bases from V and 3 bases from J, leaving 16 bases between. This CDR3 has 15 amino acids. The CDR3 DNA reads as TGCGCCAGCAGACCCCGGGGTAGTCCTACAGATACGCAGTATTTT. The encoded protein is CASRPRGSPTDTQYF.

The chain joins TRBV18 to TRBJ2-5; tentatively, D is TRBD1 (6 bases). The CDR3 extends over 13 amino acids. Germline lookup yields CDR1 KGHSH and CDR2 LQKENI. The V gene lost 6 bases and the J gene lost 2 bases, with 10 bases spanning the gap. In DNA form, the CDR3 reads TGTGCCAGCTCGGACAGTTTACAAGAGACCCAGTACTTC. This encodes CASSDSLQETQYF.

This chain connects TRBV7-2 to TRBJ1-1; a weak D match, TRBD1 (5 bases). This CDR3 has 15 residues. Germline CDR1 is SGHTA and CDR2 is FQGNSA. The V gene lost 4 bases and the J gene lost 1 base, with 13 bases spanning the gap. The CDR3, as DNA: TGTGCCAGCAGCTCGACCAGGGTCTGGAACACTGAAGCTTTCTTT. Translation: CASSSTRVWNTEAFF.

This clone was counted a few times. The chain recombines TRBV7-8 with TRBJ2-7; D is ambiguous. CDR1 and CDR2 from the germline V gene are SGHVS and FQNEAQ. The CDR3 is made up of 13 amino acids. V lost 4 bases and J 2 bases, leaving 9 bases between the germline ends. The CDR3 nucleotides read TGTGCCAGCAGCTCGCCCGACACCTACGAGCAGTACTTC. Translated, it gives CASSSPDTYEQYF. Together with reference TRBV7-8 and TRBJ2-7, the CDR3 gives the full variable domain: GAGVSQSPRYKVAKRGQDVALRCDPISGHVSLFWYQQALGQGPEFLTYFQNEAQLDKSGLPSDRFFAERPEGSVSTLKIQRTQQEDSAVYLCASSSPDTYEQYFGPGTRLTVT.